A single count supports the clone carrying this T cell receptor beta chain. V was pared by 5 bases and J by 6 bases, with 24 bases between. The CDR3 length is 17 residues. Germline V gives CDR1 SGHVS, CDR2 FQNEAQ. Assay: immunoSEQ multiplex PCR; the TCRdb copy retains only in-frame clones and omits some. In the table there are fewer than 200,000 clones, approximately 92% of which are singletons. The sample comes from a study of control samples from healthy donors and cancer patients. V gene TRBV7-8 combines with J gene TRBJ2-3; possible D gene TRBD1, 6 bases. The specimen sequenced was blood. The TCR comes from a man aged 18 to 30 in good health. The CDR3 bases are TGTGCCAGCAGCAACTTATTGGGGGCGTGGGGGAAGGATACGCAGTATTTT. This sequence encodes CASSNLLGAWGKDTQYF.